This is a list of T cell receptor beta chains from one sample in a study of tumor and adjacent non-tumor tissue in lung cancer. TCRdb reanalysed the multiplex PCR reads using MiXCR and keeps one entry per CDR3 protein. The profile covers some 71,000 distinct CDR3 sequences, with roughly two thirds appearing a single time and around 9.6% taken by the ten largest. Input material: lung tumor tissue. Receptor source: a woman aged 40 to 49 with non-small cell lung cancer. The CDR3 runs from the conserved cysteine through the conserved F or W. The order of the fields is CDR3 length, D gene, clone size, V gene, J gene, CDR3 DNA, CDR3 protein. D genes are given only for firm matches. The size field is filled for only some rows; it gives once, few, many or a size class.

>14|TRBD2|.|TRBV20-1|TRBJ2-7
TGCAGTGCTAAAGACGGGGGGGAGACCTACCAGCAGTACTTC
CSAKDGGETYQQYF
>15|.|.|TRBV4-1|TRBJ2-5
TGCGCCAACAGCCAAGGGTTGGGGTCACAAGAGATCCAGTACTTC
CANSQGLGSQEIQYF
>16|.|.|TRBV29-1|TRBJ2-2
TGCAACGTTACTGGCTCTCTGGGGGTGTCGGGCGGGGAGCTGTTTTTT
CNVTGSLGVSGGELFF
>14|.|few|TRBV11-2|TRBJ2-5
TGTGCCAGCAGCCTCTCTAGCTGCCTAGAGACCCAGTACTTC
CASSLSSCLETQYF
>13|.|.|TRBV11-2|TRBJ2-1
TGTGTCACCAGCACAGGACTTAACAATGAGCAATTCTTC
CVTSTGLNNEQFF
>14|.|.|TRBV29-1|TRBJ2-1
TGCAGTGTGACTAGTGGTTTTTCTTACAATGAGCAGTCCTTC
CSVTSGFSYNEQSF
>15|.|medium-sized|TRBV6-1|TRBJ1-5
TGTGCCAGCAGTGAAGCACCTGGTGACAATCAGCCCCAGCATTTT
CASSEAPGDNQPQHF
>14|.|.|TRBV4-2|TRBJ2-4
TGTGCCTGCAGCCAGACAGGGCGGGGAAACATTCAGTACTTT
CACSQTGRGNIQYF
>16|TRBD2|.|TRBV10-3|TRBJ2-7
TGTGCCATCAGTGCCAGGACTAGCGGGGGGACCTACGAGCAGTACTTC
CAISARTSGGTYEQYF
>13|.|.|TRBV29-1|TRBJ1-5
TGCGGTGTTGAATTTCAAGGGGATCAGCCCCAGCATTTT
CGVEFQGDQPQHF
>18|TRBD2|.|TRBV11-3|TRBJ2-2
TGTGCCAGCAGCTTAGAATCTACTAGCGGTGGATACACCGGGGAACTGTTTTTT
CASSLESTSGGYTGELFF
>14|.|many|TRBV11-2|TRBJ2-7
TGTGCCAGCAGCTCAATGCTGACAGCCTACGAGCAGTACTTC
CASSSMLTAYEQYF
>15|.|few|TRBV23-1|TRBJ1-1
TGCGCCATCCGGCTCGGGGGGCGTGTGGGCACTGAAGCTTTCTTT
CAIRLGGRVGTEAFF
>15|.|.|TRBV12-3/TRBV12-4|TRBJ1-4
TGTACCAGCAGCTTGGGGGACCCAGGACGTGGGAAACTGTTTTTT
CTSSLGDPGRGKLFF
>14|.|.|TRBV11-2|TRBJ2-1
TGTGTCAGGAGCCCGCGGACAGAGTACAATGAGCAGTTCTTC
CVRSPRTEYNEQFF
>15|.|.|TRBV20-1|TRBJ1-5
TGCAGTGCTCCTTCTTCCGGTCAGGGCGTTTTGCCCCAGCATTTT
CSAPSSGQGVLPQHF
>13|TRBD2|.|TRBV29-1|TRBJ2-1
TGCAGTGTTGATACTAGCGGGTGGAATGAGCACTTCTTC
CSVDTSGWNEHFF
>14|.|.|TRBV11-2|TRBJ2-6
TGTGCCAGCAGCAAAACAGTTGGGACCAACGTCCTGACTTTC
CASSKTVGTNVLTF
>12|.|once|TRBV10-2|TRBJ2-7
TGCGCCAGCAGTGCCAGGGTCAACGAGCAGTACTTC
CASSARVNEQYF
>15|.|.|TRBV11-3|TRBJ2-2
TGTGTCAACAGCCTAACAGTGAACACCGGGGAGCTATTTTTTTTT
CVNSLTVNTGELFFF
>16|.|once|TRBV14|TRBJ2-7
TGTGCCAGCAGCCAGGAATCTAGTGTGTCCAAATACGAACAGTACTTC
CASSQESSVSKYEQYF
>15|TRBD2|few|TRBV5-6|TRBJ2-7
TGTGCCAGCAGTTCTAGACTAGCGGGGGACTACGACCAGTACTTC
CASSSRLAGDYDQYF
>12|.|many|TRBV30|TRBJ2-5
TGTGCCTGGAGGGCAGGGGTAGAGACCCAGTACTTC
CAWRAGVETQYF
>15|.|once|TRBV4-1|TRBJ2-1
TGCGCCAGCAGAATGGGGCGGGTAACCTACAACGAGCAATTCTTC
CASRMGRVTYNEQFF
>13|.|.|TRBV29-1|TRBJ2-1
TGCAGCGTTCGAGAGGGGTTTGGCAATGAGCAGTTCTTC
CSVREGFGNEQFF
>18|.|.|TRBV4-2|TRBJ1-6
TGTGCCAGCAGCCAACATCCCCCGGCGGGGTTGGGTAATTCACCCCCCCACTTT
CASSQHPPAGLGNSPPHF
>17|TRBD1|.|TRBV28|TRBJ2-6
TGTGCCAGCAGTAGAACCCGACAGGGCTCTGGGGCCAACGTCCTGACTTTC
CASSRTRQGSGANVLTF
>15|TRBD2|many|TRBV4-1|TRBJ2-1
TGCGCCAGCAGCCCGACTAGCGGGGGGGCCTTAGAGCAGTTCTTC
CASSPTSGGALEQFF